The 11 T cell receptor beta chains below come from one sample, sequenced in a study of PD-1 blockade in classical Hodgkin lymphoma. TCRdb's copy holds only in-frame clones and misses some; the assay was immunoSEQ multiplex PCR. In the table there are 66,000 or so clones, 65% to 75% of which are singletons. Patients all relapsed after autologous stem cell transplantation, and there was variation in brentuximab vedotin exposure. The specimen comprised peripheral blood mononuclear cells (PBMCs), sampled before the second cycle of nivolumab. These receptors were obtained from a human donor with classical Hodgkin lymphoma.

V is TRBV11-2 and J is TRBJ2-7, with D perhaps matching TRBD1 (5 bases). CDR1 and CDR2 from the germline V gene are SGHAT and FQNNGV. Deletions cut 5 bases from V and 1 base from J, with 21 bases between. CDR3 length: 17 residues. CDR3 in DNA: TGTGCCAGCAGCGCCCGATTCGGACAAACGAAATCCTACGAGCAGTACTTC. Amino acid sequence: CASSARFGQTKSYEQYF.

This clone was seen a single time. This chain links TRBV28 with TRBJ1-1; TRBD1 might be the D (6 bases). This CDR3 spans 15 amino acids. Germline CDR1 and CDR2: MDHEN and SYDVKM. Trimming shortened V by 6 bases and J by 1 base, and 15 bases separated the two germline ends. In DNA form, the CDR3 reads TGTGCCAGCAGCCGCGTGGACAGACCGAACACTGAAGCTTTCTTT. It encodes CASSRVDRPNTEAFF.

The chain combines TRBV2 with TRBJ2-1; D possibly corresponds to TRBD1 (5 bases). Per germline, CDR1 SNHLY and CDR2 FYNNEI. With 3 bases removed from V and 5 bases from J, the gap between germline ends came to 11 bases. The CDR3 extends over 14 amino acids. This CDR3 is CASSERQGHNEQFF. CDR3 nucleotide sequence: TGTGCCAGCAGTGAGCGCCAGGGCCACAATGAGCAGTTCTTC.

About this clone: Other DNA sequences in the sample encode the same CDR3. This chain joins TRBV5-1 and TRBJ2-7, with 10 nucleotides matching TRBD2. The CDR3 is 15 amino acids. V lost 5 bases to trimming and J lost 0 bases; unmatched junction nucleotides: 5. Per germline, CDR1 SGHRS and CDR2 YFSETQ. The CDR3 coding sequence is TGCGCCAGCAGTCTTAGCGGGGGGAGCTCCTACGAGCAGTACTTC. Translated: CASSLSGGSSYEQYF.

V usage is TRBV4-2 and J usage is TRBJ1-2; D gene uncertain. With 5 bases removed from V and 4 bases from J, the gap between germline ends came to 11 bases. The V gene's germline CDR1 is LGHNA and CDR2 YNFKEQ. This CDR3 comprises 13 residues. CDR3 sequence reads: CASSLERPYGYTF. CDR3 DNA: TGTGCCAGCAGCTTGGAAAGACCCTATGGCTACACCTTC.

The table lists this clone with a few counts. The chain combines TRBV28 with TRBJ2-7; TRBD1 agrees at 7 bases. The CDR3 is made up of 14 amino acids. Germline V gene sequence: CDR1 MDHEN, CDR2 SYDVKM. The ends lost 6 bases at V and 3 bases at J; junction bases unmatched: 8. The CDR3, as DNA: TGTGCCAGCAGCGACAGGGTGGCCAGCTACGAGCAGTACTTC. Translation: CASSDRVASYEQYF.

The rearrangement links TRBV7-6 to TRBJ2-5; the match to TRBD1 covers 9 bases. V lost 1 base, J lost 3 bases, and 18 bases stayed unmatched. Germline CDR1 is SGHVS and CDR2 is FNYEAQ. The CDR3 is 20 residues long. Here the CDR3 DNA reads TGTGCCAGCAGCTTAGGATTGTATATTGGACAGGGGACCCCCAAAGAGACCCAGTACTTC. Protein sequence: CASSLGLYIGQGTPKETQYF.

The V call is TRBV6-5, the J call TRBJ2-1; TRBD2 agrees at 8 bases. Germline values: CDR1 MNHEY, CDR2 SVGAGI. V gave up 7 bases and J gave up 7 bases; unmatched junction bases: 12. The CDR3 covers 15 residues. CDR3 residues: CASNNEREGPNEQFF. The CDR3 nucleotides read TGTGCCAGCAACAATGAACGGGAGGGCCCGAATGAGCAGTTCTTC.

In this sample, this clone turned up a few times. This chain uses TRBV4-1 with TRBJ2-7; 8 nucleotides line up with TRBD1. Germline-derived CDR1 and CDR2 are MGHRA and YSYEKL. This CDR3 has 14 residues. V dropped 1 base and J dropped 2; count of bases not matched to a gene: 1. This chain's CDR3 is CASSQGQGTYEQYF. The CDR3 coding sequence is TGCGCCAGCAGCCAAGGACAGGGGACCTACGAGCAGTACTTC.

The chain employs TRBV7-8 and TRBJ1-1; D is possibly TRBD1 (6 bases). V lost 2 bases to trimming and J lost 3 bases, with 10 bases between them. Germline loops: CDR1 SGHVS, CDR2 FQNEAQ. The CDR3 is made up of 14 amino acids. The CDR3 loop is CASSLTGRDTEAFF. The CDR3 bases are TGTGCCAGCAGCTTAACAGGGAGGGACACTGAAGCTTTCTTT. The complete variable domain, with remaining parts taken from reference TRBV7-8 and TRBJ1-1, reads GAGVSQSPRYKVAKRGQDVALRCDPISGHVSLFWYQQALGQGPEFLTYFQNEAQLDKSGLPSDRFFAERPEGSVSTLKIQRTQQEDSAVYLCASSLTGRDTEAFFGQGTRLTVV.

The DNA for the CDR3 is TGTGCCAGCAGTTACGTCGGGACTAGCGGCTACGAGCAGTACTTC. Translating it yields CASSYVGTSGYEQYF. The chain couples TRBV6-5 to TRBJ2-7; 11 bases are shared with TRBD2. In germline, CDR1 is MNHEY, CDR2 SVGAGI. Trimming took 2 bases from V and 3 from J; bases not matched to a gene: 3. The CDR3 has 15 amino acids.